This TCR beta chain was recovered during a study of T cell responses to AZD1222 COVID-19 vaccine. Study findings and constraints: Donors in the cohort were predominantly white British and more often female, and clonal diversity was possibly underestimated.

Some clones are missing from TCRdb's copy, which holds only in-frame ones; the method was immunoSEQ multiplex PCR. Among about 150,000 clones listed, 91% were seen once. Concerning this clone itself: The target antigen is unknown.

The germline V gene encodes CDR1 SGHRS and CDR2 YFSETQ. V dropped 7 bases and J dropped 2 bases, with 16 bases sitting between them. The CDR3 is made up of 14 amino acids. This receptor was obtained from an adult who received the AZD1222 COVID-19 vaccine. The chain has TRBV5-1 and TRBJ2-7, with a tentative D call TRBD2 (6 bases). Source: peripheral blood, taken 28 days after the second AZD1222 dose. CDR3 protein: CASGWGGDTYEQYF. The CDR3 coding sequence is TGCGCCAGCGGATGGGGAGGAGATACCTACGAGCAGTACTTC.